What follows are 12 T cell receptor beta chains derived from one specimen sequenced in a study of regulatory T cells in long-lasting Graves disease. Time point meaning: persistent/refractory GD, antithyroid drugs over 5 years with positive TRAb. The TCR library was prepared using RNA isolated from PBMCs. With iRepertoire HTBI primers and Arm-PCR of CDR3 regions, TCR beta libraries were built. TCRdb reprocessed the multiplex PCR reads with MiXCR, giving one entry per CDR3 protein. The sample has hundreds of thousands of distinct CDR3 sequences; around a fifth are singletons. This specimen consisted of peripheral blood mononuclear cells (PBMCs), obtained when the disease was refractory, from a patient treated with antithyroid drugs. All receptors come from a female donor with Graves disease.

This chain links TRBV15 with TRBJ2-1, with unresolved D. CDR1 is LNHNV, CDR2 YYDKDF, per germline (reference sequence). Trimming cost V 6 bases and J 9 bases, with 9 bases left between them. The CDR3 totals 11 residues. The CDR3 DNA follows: TGTGCCACCAGTACCTCTGGTGAGCAGTTCTTC. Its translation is CATSTSGEQFF.

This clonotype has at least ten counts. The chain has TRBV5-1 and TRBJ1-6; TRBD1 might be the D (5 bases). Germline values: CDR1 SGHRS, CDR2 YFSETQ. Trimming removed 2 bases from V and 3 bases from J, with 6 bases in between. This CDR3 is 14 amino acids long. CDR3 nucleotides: TGCGCCAGCAGCTTAGGGGACTATAATTCACCCCTCCACTTT. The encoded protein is CASSLGDYNSPLHF.

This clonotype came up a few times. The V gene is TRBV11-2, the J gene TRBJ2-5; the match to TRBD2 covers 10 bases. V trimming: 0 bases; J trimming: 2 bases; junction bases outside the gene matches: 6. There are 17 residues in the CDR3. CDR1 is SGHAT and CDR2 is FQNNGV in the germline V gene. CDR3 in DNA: TGTGCCAGCAGCTTAGATCCGGGGACTAGCGAACAAGAGACCCAGTACTTC. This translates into CASSLDPGTSEQETQYF. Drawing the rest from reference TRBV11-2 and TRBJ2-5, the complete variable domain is EAGVAQSPRYKIIEKRQSVAFWCNPISGHATLYWYQQILGQGPKLLIQFQNNGVVDDSQLPKDRFSAERLKGVDSTLKIQPAKLEDSAVYLCASSLDPGTSEQETQYFGPGTRLLVL.

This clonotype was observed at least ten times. The CDR3 region is CASSSGQKNQPQHF. In DNA, the CDR3 is TGTGCCAGCAGTAGTGGACAGAAAAATCAGCCCCAGCATTTT. The V call is TRBV27, the J call TRBJ1-5; D is perhaps TRBD1 (6 bases). CDR3 length equals 14 residues. Germline V gives CDR1 MNHEY, CDR2 SMNVEV (reference sequence). Trimming took 5 bases from V and 4 from J, leaving 12 bases between them.

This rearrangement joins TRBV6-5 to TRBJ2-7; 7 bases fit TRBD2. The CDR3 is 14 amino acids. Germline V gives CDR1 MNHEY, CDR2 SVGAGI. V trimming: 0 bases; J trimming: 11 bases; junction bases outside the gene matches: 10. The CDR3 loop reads CASSYSSLGGSEYF. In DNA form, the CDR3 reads TGTGCCAGCAGTTACTCGAGCCTGGGCGGGAGCGAGTACTTC.

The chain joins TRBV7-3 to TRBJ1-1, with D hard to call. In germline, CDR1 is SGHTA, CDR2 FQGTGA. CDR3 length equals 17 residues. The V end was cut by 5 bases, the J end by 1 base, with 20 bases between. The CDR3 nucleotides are TGTGCCAGCAGCCCCAATTCCCCTATCTCGGGGAACACTGAAGCTTTCTTT. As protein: CASSPNSPISGNTEAFF.

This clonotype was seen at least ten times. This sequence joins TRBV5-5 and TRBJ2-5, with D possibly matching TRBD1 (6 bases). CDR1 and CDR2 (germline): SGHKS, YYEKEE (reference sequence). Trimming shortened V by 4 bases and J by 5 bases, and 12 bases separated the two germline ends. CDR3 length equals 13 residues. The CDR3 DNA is TGTGCCAGCAGCCCTGGACAGCCGGAGACCCAGTACTTC. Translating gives CASSPGQPETQYF.

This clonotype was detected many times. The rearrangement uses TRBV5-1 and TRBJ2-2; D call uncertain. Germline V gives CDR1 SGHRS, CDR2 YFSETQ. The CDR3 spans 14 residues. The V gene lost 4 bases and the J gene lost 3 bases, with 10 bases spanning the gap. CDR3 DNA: TGCGCCAGCAGCCAACTACTTGACACCGGGGAGCTGTTTTTT. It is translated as CASSQLLDTGELFF.

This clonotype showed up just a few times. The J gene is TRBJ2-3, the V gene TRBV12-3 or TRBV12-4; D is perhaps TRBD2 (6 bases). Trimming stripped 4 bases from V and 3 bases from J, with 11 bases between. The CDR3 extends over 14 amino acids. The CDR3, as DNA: TGTGCCAGCAGTTGGAGGGGACGGACAGATACGCAGTATTTT. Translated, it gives CASSWRGRTDTQYF.

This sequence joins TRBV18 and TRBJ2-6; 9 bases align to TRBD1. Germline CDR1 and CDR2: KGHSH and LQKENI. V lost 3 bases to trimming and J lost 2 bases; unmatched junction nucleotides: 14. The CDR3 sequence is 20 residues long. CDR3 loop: CASSPLGPGQGRTGANVLTF. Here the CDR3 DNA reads TGTGCCAGCTCACCCCTCGGCCCGGGACAGGGAAGAACTGGGGCCAACGTCCTGACTTTC.

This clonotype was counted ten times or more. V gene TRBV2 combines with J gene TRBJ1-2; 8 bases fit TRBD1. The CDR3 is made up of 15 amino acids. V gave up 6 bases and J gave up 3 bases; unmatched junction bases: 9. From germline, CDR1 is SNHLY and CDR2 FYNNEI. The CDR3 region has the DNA TGTGCCAGCAGGGAAACCATGGGACAGGACTATGGCTACACCTTC. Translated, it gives CASRETMGQDYGYTF.

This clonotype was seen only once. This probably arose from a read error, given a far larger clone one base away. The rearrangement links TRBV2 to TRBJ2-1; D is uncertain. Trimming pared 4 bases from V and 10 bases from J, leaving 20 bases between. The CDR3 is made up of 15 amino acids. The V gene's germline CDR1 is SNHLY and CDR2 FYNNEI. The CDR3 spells CASSVSAVRIYEQFF. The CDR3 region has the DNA TGTGCCAGCAGTGTTTCGGCGGTACGAATCTACGAGCAGTTCTTC.